What follows is one T cell receptor beta chain and its context. The data derive from a study of cytomegalovirus exposure and HLA in healthy donors. Study in general: Some 91 million unique TCRs from HLA-typed donors were held in an early release of data.

These donors, healthy bone marrow donors, were studied. The PCR used 60 Vbeta and 13 Jbeta primers. Original analysis: In a later analysis, of tens of millions of unique beta chains, 9 million to 11 million appeared in at least two donors. The table came from immunoSEQ multiplex PCR; TCRdb's copy has only in-frame clones and leaves some out. V and J calls and clone size are as listed in that table; D and trimming were resolved from the DNA. The sample shows about 130,000 clones, 65% to 85% of them seen only once. Sequencing input: PBMCs. The receptor was isolated from a boy between 10 and 17 years old in good health and CMV-seronegative.

For the CDR3, the DNA is TGTGCCAGCAGCGGTCCGGGACTCAGTAATGAAAAACTGTTTTTT. Translated: CASSGPGLSNEKLFF. The chain employs TRBV5-4 and TRBJ1-4; D might be TRBD1 (5 bases). Germline values: CDR1 SGHNT, CDR2 YYREEE (reference sequence). Trimming pared 4 bases from V and 4 bases from J, leaving 14 bases between. The CDR3 spans 15 residues.